The source of this T cell receptor beta chain is a study of beta chain features in type 1 diabetes. Reverse transcribing all isolated RNA meant expressed TCRB transcripts were sequenced. Profiling relied on immunoSEQ multiplex PCR, and the TCRdb table lists in-frame clones only, not all of them. The data contain 200,000 to 250,000 clones, 68% of them seen just once; the ten biggest clones take up approximately 0.05%. The V and J ends lost 6 bases and 6 bases respectively, with 16 bases between them. This CDR3 comprises 13 residues. Germline-derived CDR1 and CDR2 are SQVTM and ANQGSEA. The clonotype was recovered from a man under 40 in good health. This sequence joins TRBV29-1 and TRBJ2-3; TRBD1 might be the D (5 bases). Sample: naive CD4+ T cells from blood. CDR3 in DNA: TGCAGCGTGGCGGTCCTGTCAGGGGATACGCAGTATTTT. Amino acids: CSVAVLSGDTQYF.